The text below deals with one T cell receptor beta chain. The germline V gene has CDR1 MGHRA and CDR2 YSYEKL. The CDR3 length is 16 residues. The J segment lost 7 bases and the V segment lost 1 base, leaving 4 bases of the junction unmatched. The sample is drawn from a study of blood T cell repertoires in COVID-19. Study-level information: T cells, B-cell-depleted T cells, or PBMCs provided the cDNA or gDNA that served as material.

TCRdb keeps only in-frame clones here, not all; method: immunoSEQ multiplex PCR. This table holds 250,000 or so clones, around 90% found once. The sequenced sample consisted of PBMCs or T cells enriched from blood (not recorded which). The chain links TRBV4-1 to TRBJ2-3; 14 bases align to TRBD2. This sequence originates from a man aged 40-49 years who had been exposed to COVID-19. The DNA for the CDR3 is TGCGCCAGCAGCCAAGCCGGGACTAGCGGGAGTAATACGCAGTATTTT. Its protein product is CASSQAGTSGSNTQYF.